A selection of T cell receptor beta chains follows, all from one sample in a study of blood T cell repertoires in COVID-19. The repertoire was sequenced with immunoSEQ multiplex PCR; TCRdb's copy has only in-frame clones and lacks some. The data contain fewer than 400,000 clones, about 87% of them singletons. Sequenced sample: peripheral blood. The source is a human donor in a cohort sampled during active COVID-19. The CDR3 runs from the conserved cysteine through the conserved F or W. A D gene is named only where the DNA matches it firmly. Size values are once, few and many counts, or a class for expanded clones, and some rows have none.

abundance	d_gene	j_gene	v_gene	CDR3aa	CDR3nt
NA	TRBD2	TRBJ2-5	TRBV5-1	CASSFSGGIQETQYF	TGCGCCAGCAGCTTTAGCGGGGGAATCCAAGAGACCCAGTACTTC
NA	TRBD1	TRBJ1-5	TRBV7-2	CASSLEGTGDQPQHF	TGTGCCAGCAGCTTAGAGGGTACAGGGGATCAGCCCCAGCATTTT
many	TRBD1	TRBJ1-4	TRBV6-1	CASSEETGRSEKLFF	TGTGCCAGCAGTGAAGAGACAGGGAGGAGTGAAAAACTGTTTTTT
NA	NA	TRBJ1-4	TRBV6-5	CASTLGQLNEKLFF	TGTGCCAGCACCCTCGGACAGTTGAATGAAAAACTGTTTTTT
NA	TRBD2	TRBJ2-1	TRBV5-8	CASSRGLAGGSSYNEQFF	TGTGCCAGCAGCCGGGGACTAGCGGGGGGGAGCTCCTACAATGAGCAGTTCTTC
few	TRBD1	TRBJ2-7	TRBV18	CASSPGTGVYEQYF	TGTGCCAGCTCACCAGGGACAGGGGTTTACGAGCAGTACTTC
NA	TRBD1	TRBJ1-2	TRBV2	CASSGTGDGYTF	TGTGCCAGCAGTGGCACAGGGGATGGCTACACCTTC
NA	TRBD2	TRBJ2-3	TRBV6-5	CASSWDVGGRTDTQYF	TGTGCCAGCAGTTGGGACGTGGGGGGGAGGACAGATACGCAGTATTTT
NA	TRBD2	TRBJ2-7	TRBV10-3	CAISSVLAGLSNEQYF	TGTGCCATCAGTTCGGTACTAGCGGGGCTCTCCAACGAGCAGTACTTC
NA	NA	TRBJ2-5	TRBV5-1	CASSLAGARETQYF	TGCGCCAGCAGCTTGGCAGGGGCTAGAGAGACCCAGTACTTC
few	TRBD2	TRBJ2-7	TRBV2	CASSQLGRAEQYF	TGTGCCAGCAGTCAACTGGGGAGGGCCGAGCAGTACTTC
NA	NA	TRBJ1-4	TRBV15	CATSREGGSHEKLFF	TGTGCCACCAGCAGAGAGGGGGGGTCACATGAAAAACTGTTTTTT
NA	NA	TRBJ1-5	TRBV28	CASSPRGAEGNQPQHF	TGTGCCAGCTCACCCCGGGGGGCAGAGGGCAATCAGCCCCAGCATTTT
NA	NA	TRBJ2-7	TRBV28	CASSSHSTGQYF	TGTGCCAGCAGTTCCCACAGCACTGGGCAGTACTTC
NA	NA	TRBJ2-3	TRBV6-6	CASTGGTDTQYF	TGTGCCAGCACAGGGGGCACAGATACGCAGTATTTT